This entry is about one T cell receptor beta chain. The antigen remains undetermined. This sample is part of a study of cytomegalovirus exposure and HLA in healthy donors. Study outcomes and limitations: For most TCR beta V segments, an earlier analysis put the productive rate at about 90% or about 30% of the time. A missense DCLRE1C variant was associated with V- and J-gene trimming of TCR beta chains in a later analysis, and an independent cohort replicated the association. Analysis was performed later, and it showed HLA-associated TCR beta chains to be more clonally expanded than equally common others.

Germline CDR1 is SGHNT and CDR2 is YYREEE (reference sequence). The CDR3 totals 14 residues. The V gene end was trimmed by 0 bases and the J gene end by 6 bases; junction bases not matched to a gene: 4. In the PCR, 60 Vbeta and 13 Jbeta primers were used. Data came from immunoSEQ multiplex PCR; TCRdb stores just in-frame clones and leaves some out. The repertoire has about 120,000 clones, 74% of them found once; the top ten carry about 2%. The specimen sequenced was PBMCs. The chain is built from TRBV5-4 and TRBJ2-3; TRBD2 matches 7 bases. This TCR derives from a human donor in good health. The CDR3 coding sequence is TGTGCCAGCAGCTTGGGGAATAGCGGGGATACGCAGTATTTT. Translation: CASSLGNSGDTQYF. The full variable domain, with the rest looked up from reference TRBV5-4 and TRBJ2-3, is ETGVTQSPTHLIKTRGQQVTLRCSSQSGHNTVSWYQQALGQGPQFIFQYYREEENGRGNFPPRFSGLQFPNYSSELNVNALELDDSALYLCASSLGNSGDTQYFGPGTRLTVL.